This TCR beta chain was found in a study of T cell responses to AZD1222 COVID-19 vaccine (dated by TCRdb to the early 2020s). For the study in its entirety: AZD1222 recipients whose second dose came at about 4 weeks and those whose second dose came at about 12 weeks were combined into one group, since spike-specific TCR depth and breadth did not differ between the two schedules. Enrollment into the trials was organized by age into subgroups of 18-55, 56-69 and 70-plus years, and those subgroups contained roughly 140, 27 and 60 TCR-sequenced participants, respectively. A total of approximately 240 trial participants underwent TCR sequencing, of whom some 200 had received two doses of AZD1222 and about 25 had received two doses of the MenACWY control vaccine. Study-wide findings and limitations: In the small 56-69-year group, the increase in depth fell short of significance, most likely because of low power. Reportedly, almost half of the unique spike-specific TCRs recognized epitopes lying outside the regions that are mutated in the B.1.351 and B.1.1.7 variants. A significant rise in spike-specific TCR breadth and depth was observed after two AZD1222 doses relative to day 0 and relative to MenACWY recipients. Conclusions about previously exposed vaccinees are limited, since just six or seven AZD1222 recipients were seropositive for SARS-CoV-2 at baseline. Participants were mostly white British, with more females than males. The authors suggested clonal diversity may have been underestimated. Vaccine-associated CD4 TCRs spanned the whole spike protein, with dominant responses in regions 160-218 and 743-854. No day 14 peak-response samples were available, so repertoires were characterized only after the peak T cell response.

This clone was found a few times. Its antigen has not been determined. The record has no base qualities; no much larger clone is one base away. This sample's time point label indicates: baseline before first vaccination. Vaccinee samples were obtained from the UK trials COV001 and COV002, which included a single-blind randomized controlled phase 2/3 trial of AZD1222 (ChAdOx1 nCoV-19) in healthy adults. For TCRbeta chain sequencing, PBMC samples were collected from trial participants at day 0 and at day 28 after the second dose. V loses 3 bases at its end and J loses 1 base; junction bases beyond the gene matches: 10. The CDR1 and CDR2 encoded by the germline V gene are MGHDK and SYGVNS. The CDR3 runs 18 amino acids, cysteine and phenylalanine included. Just CDR3 DNA is preserved here, 54 bases in frame from base 1. The CDR3 regions of human TCRbeta chains were analyzed by immunosequencing. The original methods were these. TCRs in the repertoires were compared against a reference library of SARS-CoV-2-specific TCRs that had been generated with the MIRA antigen-specificity platform. Breadth was defined as the fraction of unique TCRs that were SARS-CoV-2-associated. Depth was defined as the fraction of total T cells that were SARS-CoV-2-associated. Using the MIRA data, each spike-specific TCR was mapped to the spike region that the TCR reacts to and placed in a CD4 or CD8 class. Log10-transformed breadth and depth values were compared by one-way ANOVA with Sidak's multiple comparisons tests. What TCRdb holds here is the immuneACCESS table cut down to in-frame rearrangements. Part of the clones is not present; checked against another copy, under half of the missing clones reflect an unresolved V gene, and the others are unexplained. V and J calls plus clone size are reproduced from that table; the DNA served to infer D and trimming. The sample yields around 110,000 clones; more than 85% were counted once. The ten most abundant clones make up about 2.7% of the sample.

The chain employs TRBV25-1 and TRBJ1-5; 9 central bases correspond to TRBD1. The sample consisted of peripheral blood, taken on day 0 of AZD1222 vaccination. This receptor was taken from an adult in good health. CDR3 loop: CASSDTQLGTGSNQPQHF. The DNA reads as follows: TGTGCCAGCAGTGATACACAGTTGGGGACAGGGAGCAATCAGCCCCAGCATTTT. Extended through the reference TRBV25-1 and TRBJ1-5 proteins, this CDR3 yields the full variable domain: EADIYQTPRYLVIGTGKKITLECSQTMGHDKMYWYQQDPGMELHLIHYSYGVNSTEKGDLSSESTVSRIRTEHFPLTLESARPSHTSQYLCASSDTQLGTGSNQPQHFGDGTRLSIL.